Listed below are T cell receptor beta chains from one sample, sequenced in a study of blood T cells in healthy people across ages. TCRdb itself ran the 5' RACE reads through MiXCR, one entry per CDR3 protein. This table holds around 1,900,000 distinct CDR3 sequences, about 39% found once. The specimen sequenced was blood. These receptors came from a human donor in good health. The CDR3 runs from the conserved cysteine through the conserved F or W. The D gene is left open where the match is weak. Only some rows state a clone size, as once, few, many or a class for expanded clones.

d_call j_call v_call clone_size cdr3_nt cdr3_aa
NA TRBJ2-5 TRBV5-1 NA TGCGCCAGCCGGATAGGACAGCGCCAAGAGACCCAGTACTTC CASRIGQRQETQYF
NA TRBJ1-2 TRBV11-2 few TGTGCCAGCAGCCTCAAGACCGGGACCACTAACTATGGCTACACCTTC CASSLKTGTTNYGYTF
TRBD1 TRBJ1-5 TRBV20-1 NA TGCAGTGCTCTCCGGGACAGGGAATCGTGGAGCAATCAGCCCCAGCATTTT CSALRDRESWSNQPQHF
NA TRBJ1-1 TRBV20-1 few TGCAGTGCTAGACTTAACGGACTTACAGGGGAAGCTTTCTTT CSARLNGLTGEAFF
TRBD2 TRBJ2-7 TRBV9 NA TGTGCCAGCAGCGTAGGGGAGGGAGGATTCTACGAGCAGTACTTC CASSVGEGGFYEQYF
NA TRBJ1-5 TRBV2 NA TGTGCCAGCAGTGGGCCTTTGGGCCATCAGCCCCAGCATTTT CASSGPLGHQPQHF
NA TRBJ1-4 TRBV12-3/TRBV12-4 few TGTGCCAGCAGGACCGACATGGACAATGAAAAACTGTTTTTT CASRTDMDNEKLFF
TRBD1 TRBJ2-7 TRBV20-1 few TGCAGTGCTGCCCCGGGACAGGGATTATCAGGCGAGCAGTACTTC CSAAPGQGLSGEQYF
NA TRBJ1-2 TRBV24-1 NA TGTGCCACCAGTGATTTCACAGGGAACAACTATGGCTACACCTTC CATSDFTGNNYGYTF
NA TRBJ2-7 TRBV13 NA TGTGCCAGCAGCTTAGCCACGGTCTGGTCAGCCGAGCAGTACTTC CASSLATVWSAEQYF
TRBD1 TRBJ2-1 TRBV9 few TGTGCCAGCAGCGCCCCAATGGACGCGACAGGGGGCAATGAGCAGTTCTTC CASSAPMDATGGNEQFF
NA TRBJ2-1 TRBV7-9 NA TGTGCCAGCAGCTCAGTCACTGGGAGCTCCTACAATGAGCAGTTCTTC CASSSVTGSSYNEQFF
TRBD2 TRBJ2-2 TRBV29-1 NA TGCAGCGCTAGCGGGGGGGCCGTCACCGGGGAGCTGTTTTTT CSASGGAVTGELFF
NA TRBJ1-1 TRBV20-1 NA TGCAGTGCTACCGACCTCTTGGACACTGAAGCTTTCTTT CSATDLLDTEAFF
NA TRBJ1-2 TRBV20-1 NA TGCAGTGCTAGAGAATTTTCTGGGGGGGACTACACCTTC CSAREFSGGDYTF
NA TRBJ2-1 TRBV7-2 NA TGTGCCAGCAACGAACTTCTAGTCGCTCAGCAGTTCTTC CASNELLVAQQFF
NA TRBJ2-7 TRBV27 many TGTGCCAGCAGAAGGGACCGAGTCTCCTACGAGCAGTACTTC CASRRDRVSYEQYF
TRBD1 TRBJ2-1 TRBV28 NA TGTGCCACTTTAACCGGGACAGAGACTTACAATGAGCAGTTCTTC CATLTGTETYNEQFF
NA TRBJ2-6 TRBV6-5 few TGTGCCAGCAGTTACTCTGAAGGGGCCAACGTCCTGACTTTC CASSYSEGANVLTF
NA TRBJ2-2 TRBV6-5 NA TGTGCCACGATACGGAACACCGGGGAGCTGTTTTTT CATIRNTGELFF
NA TRBJ1-6 TRBV4-3 few TGCGCCAGCAGCCAAGTTATAGGAGGTCAGGATTCACCCCTCCACTTT CASSQVIGGQDSPLHF
NA TRBJ2-7 TRBV19 few TGTGCCAGTAGTGTAGCAGGGCCGCGGGAGCAGTACTTC CASSVAGPREQYF
NA TRBJ1-1 TRBV12-3/TRBV12-4 NA TGTGCCAGCAGGGACGCGGGTCCGAACACTGAAGCTTTCTTT CASRDAGPNTEAFF
NA TRBJ2-2 TRBV4-3 NA TGCGCCAGCAGCCAACAACAGGGGAACACCGGGGAGCTGTTTTTT CASSQQQGNTGELFF
TRBD1 TRBJ2-7 TRBV9 NA TGTGCCAGCAGCGCAGGAATACCGGGACAGTTAAGCTCCTACGAGCAGTACTTC CASSAGIPGQLSSYEQYF
NA TRBJ1-2 TRBV24-1 NA TGTGCCACCAGTGACGCACAGACCGGGACGTTAAACTATGGCTACACCTTC CATSDAQTGTLNYGYTF
NA TRBJ2-5 TRBV4-3 NA TGCGCCAGCAGCCAAGGAGTATCACAGGCGGAGACCCAGTACTTC CASSQGVSQAETQYF
NA TRBJ1-6 TRBV12-3/TRBV12-4 few TGTGCCAGCAGTTTTAGAGACACCGATAATTCACCCCTCCACTTT CASSFRDTDNSPLHF
NA TRBJ2-5 TRBV5-1 many TGCGCCAGCAGCCTCGCCGGGACGGAACAAGAGACCCAGTACTTC CASSLAGTEQETQYF
TRBD1 TRBJ1-2 TRBV5-1 NA TGCGCCAGCAGCTGGGACAGGGCGCCCTATGGCTACACCTTC CASSWDRAPYGYTF
TRBD1 TRBJ1-2 TRBV28 NA TGTGCCAGCAGTTTTTTAGGGGGCAGCCGGCATACGCTCTATGGCTACACCTTC CASSFLGGSRHTLYGYTF
NA TRBJ2-5 TRBV5-6 NA TGTGCCAGCAACTACCTAGATACCCGAGAGACCCAGTACTTC CASNYLDTRETQYF
TRBD2 TRBJ2-1 TRBV29-1 NA TGCAGCGTTGATTGGCTAGCGGGGGGGCTCTACAATGAGCAGTTCTTC CSVDWLAGGLYNEQFF
TRBD2 TRBJ2-1 TRBV4-1 NA TGCGCCAGCACCGGCGGGGGGGCAACCCAGAAGGCCAATGAGCAGTTCTTC CASTGGGATQKANEQFF
NA TRBJ1-1 TRBV6-6 few TGTGCCAGCAACCTACAGCTGGAGGGTCCTGAAGCTTTCTTT CASNLQLEGPEAFF
NA TRBJ2-4 TRBV20-1 few TGCAGTGCTAGAGATCAGGTCCTGGCCAAAAACATTCAGTACTTC CSARDQVLAKNIQYF
TRBD1 TRBJ1-1 TRBV15 NA TGTGCCACCAGCAAAGATGTAAGGGACAGAGAAACTTTCTTT CATSKDVRDRETFF
NA TRBJ2-1 TRBV27 few TGTGCCAGCAGTTTTTATCAGGGTAGGTTCTACAATGAGCAGTTCTTC CASSFYQGRFYNEQFF
NA TRBJ1-1 TRBV5-1 few TGCGCCAGCAGCTTGGGTGCCCAACCGAACACTGAAGCTTTCTTT CASSLGAQPNTEAFF
NA TRBJ2-3 TRBV5-1 NA TGCGCCAGCAGCCCGACGGAACTTATAATCACAGATACGCAGTATTTT CASSPTELIITDTQYF
NA TRBJ1-2 TRBV7-6 NA TGTGCCAGCAGCCGGACACGGGGTCGGGAGGCCTATGGCTACACCTTC CASSRTRGREAYGYTF